Here is one T cell receptor (beta chain) with its context. Antigen specificity is unknown. These data come from a study of beta chain features in type 1 diabetes. Study results and caveats: Among patients with Type 1 diabetes, TCRB CDR3s were moderately but significantly shorter in every one of the four CD4+ subsets.

Expressed TCRB transcripts got sequenced, as all isolated RNA was reverse transcribed. Here immunoSEQ multiplex PCR was the method, and the copy in TCRdb shows in-frame clones only, minus some. The sample consists of hundreds of thousands of clones, over 11% of them appearing once. The CDR3 has 14 amino acids. Unmatched junction bases numbered 9, after V lost 5 bases and J lost 5 bases. Germline V CDR1 and CDR2: SGHTA, FQGNSA. The sequenced sample was naive CD4+ T cells from blood. The sequence was obtained from a man aged 18 to 29 with type 1 diabetes. V and J are TRBV7-2 and TRBJ2-7; 7 nucleotides match TRBD1. CDR3 amino acids: CASSTRQGPNEQYF. As DNA, the CDR3 is TGTGCCAGCAGCACCCGACAGGGTCCCAACGAGCAGTACTTC.